This T cell receptor beta chain originates from a study of blood T cell repertoires in COVID-19. On the study more broadly: Whether acute or convalescent, the COVID-19 samples came from the United States, Italy and Spain. In each case, the material was cDNA or gDNA derived from T cells, B-cell-depleted T cells, or PBMCs.

Germline assignment: CDR1 MNHEY and CDR2 SVGAGI. The CDR3 contains 16 residues. The J segment lost 7 bases and the V segment lost 1 base, leaving 11 bases of the junction unmatched. Per the original data handling: Counts of nucleated cells, estimated from reference gene primer amplification, were obtained. The table came from immunoSEQ multiplex PCR; TCRdb's copy has only in-frame clones and leaves some out. The V and J calls and the clone size are those of that table, but D and trimming were determined from the DNA. The profile shows fewer than 250,000 clones, approximately 91% of them singletons. V gene TRBV6-5 combines with J gene TRBJ2-7, with 9 bases lining up with TRBD1. This clonotype originated in a woman aged 35 to 49 who had recovered from COVID-19. Sequenced material: peripheral blood. The CDR3 protein is CASSYWTGQGIREQYF. The CDR3 DNA follows: TGTGCCAGCAGTTACTGGACCGGACAGGGGATCCGGGAGCAGTACTTC.